One sample yielded the 28 T cell receptor beta chains listed below, sequenced in a study of early T cells in non-severe SARS-CoV-2 infection. Via MiXCR, TCRdb re-called the 5' RACE reads, giving one row per CDR3 protein. Of 25,000 or so distinct CDR3 sequences listed, roughly 3% were seen once; the top ten hold approximately 0.72%. The sample taken for sequencing was whole blood. The receptors here all came from an adult who was a healthcare worker with PCR-confirmed SARS-CoV-2 infection or an uninfected control (not recorded which).

In its sample, this clonotype was seen many times. CDR3 sequence reads: CASSDKDRPLSSYNSPLHF. CDR3 coding DNA: TGCGCCAGCAGTGATAAAGACAGGCCGTTGAGCTCCTATAATTCACCCCTCCACTTT. The rearrangement uses TRBV10-2 and TRBJ1-6; TRBD1 might be the D (6 bases). The CDR3 is made up of 19 amino acids. CDR1 is WSHSY, CDR2 SAAADI, per germline. The ends were cut back, 3 bases at V and 0 bases at J, with 18 bases in the middle.

This clonotype was counted many times. The chain is built from TRBV11-2 and TRBJ2-2; the D is unclear. The ends were cut back, 3 bases at V and 6 bases at J, with 5 bases in the middle. This CDR3 region has 12 residues. Germline V gives CDR1 SGHAT, CDR2 FQNNGV. The CDR3 is CASSFAPGELFF. The CDR3 DNA reads TGTGCCAGCAGCTTCGCTCCCGGGGAGCTGTTTTTT.

The chain has TRBV11-2 and TRBJ2-5; D remains unclear. The germline gives CDR1 SGHAT, CDR2 FQNNGV. The CDR3 runs 15 residues. V shed 2 bases and J shed 2 bases, with 12 bases lying between them. The CDR3 region is CASSLIGRQQETQYF. The CDR3 nucleotides are TGTGCCAGCAGCTTAATTGGCAGACAACAAGAGACCCAGTACTTC.

This clonotype came up many times. CDR3 loop: CASSFRQGGNQPQHF. In DNA form, the CDR3 reads TGTGCCAGCAGTTTTAGACAGGGAGGCAATCAGCCCCAGCATTTT. The chain joins TRBV28 to TRBJ1-5, with 7 positions matching TRBD1. The junction had 4 bases not matched to a gene; V was cut back by 3 bases and J by 2 bases. The germline V gene has CDR1 MDHEN and CDR2 SYDVKM. CDR3 size: 15 residues.

J is TRBJ2-3 and V is TRBV14; TRBD2 is a possible D gene (7 bases). V lost 4 bases and J lost 5, with 16 bases in between. The CDR3 consists of 15 residues. Per germline, CDR1 SGHDN and CDR2 FVKESK. Here the CDR3 reads CASSPNAGAGDTQYF. The CDR3 DNA sequence: TGTGCCAGCAGCCCCAACGCGGGGGCCGGAGATACGCAGTATTTT.

This clonotype has a count of ten or more. The genes are TRBV7-6 and TRBJ2-7, with no clear D. In germline, CDR1 is SGHVS, CDR2 FNYEAQ. The CDR3 is 14 residues long. Trimming removed 1 base at V and 2 bases at J, with 9 bases between. The DNA of the CDR3 is TGTGCCAGCAGCTTAGGCTCCCAACCCTACGAGCAGTACGTC. Translation gives CASSLGSQPYEQYV.

At least ten counts were recorded for this clonotype. The rearrangement uses TRBV3-1 and TRBJ2-3; D gene ambiguous. Germline V CDR1 and CDR2: LGHDT, YNNKEL (reference sequence). The CDR3 is made up of 13 amino acids. V was pared by 5 bases and J by 0 bases, with 6 bases between. This CDR3 reads CASSYISTDTQYF. For the CDR3, the DNA is TGTGCCAGCAGCTACATTAGCACAGATACGCAGTATTTT.

This chain uses TRBV4-3 with TRBJ2-1; the match to TRBD2 covers 8 bases. In germline, CDR1 is LGHNA, CDR2 YSLEER. This CDR3 is 16 amino acids long. V was clipped by 0 bases and J by 2 bases; unmatched bases: 3. The CDR3 DNA is TGCGCCAGCAGCCAAGAAAGCGGGGGAACCTACAATGAGCAGTTCTTC. This codes for CASSQESGGTYNEQFF.

This clonotype was seen repeatedly, ten times or more. J is TRBJ2-5 and V is TRBV10-1; a weak D match, TRBD1 (6 bases). The germline V gene encodes CDR1 WNHNN and CDR2 SYGVQD (reference sequence). The CDR3 is made up of 16 amino acids. V was clipped by 3 bases and J by 5 bases, with 19 bases between them. Written as DNA, the CDR3 is TGCGCCAGCAGTGATCCAAGACAGGATCGTGGGGAGACCCAGTACTTC. The encoded protein is CASSDPRQDRGETQYF.

This clonotype was recorded at least ten times. This rearrangement joins TRBV6-6 to TRBJ2-7, with 9 bases that match TRBD1. The germline V gene encodes CDR1 MNHNY and CDR2 SVGAGI (reference sequence). The CDR3 has 13 amino acids. V lost 6 bases to trimming and J lost 2 bases; unmatched junction nucleotides: 2. DNA for the CDR3: TGTGCCAGCAGCCGGACAGGGGCCTACGAGCAGTACGTC. It encodes CASSRTGAYEQYV.

This clonotype was counted many times. CDR3 DNA: TGTGCCAGCAGCCTAGGACTAGCTCGCACAGATACGCAGTATTTT. Protein sequence: CASSLGLARTDTQYF. The chain recombines TRBV28 with TRBJ2-3; 8 bases fit TRBD2. The CDR3 loop spans 15 amino acids. Germline CDR1 is MDHEN and CDR2 is SYDVKM. With V trimmed by 6 bases and J by 1 base, 6 bases remained unmatched.

This clonotype appeared many times. J is TRBJ1-5 and V is TRBV30; D remains unclear. Trimming took off 2 bases at V and 9 bases at J, with 14 bases between the two ends. This CDR3 spans 13 amino acids. From germline, CDR1 is GTSNPN and CDR2 SVGIG (reference sequence). The CDR3 sequence: CAWSSSSPTPQHF. DNA for the CDR3: TGTGCCTGGAGTTCTTCCAGCCCCACGCCCCAGCATTTT.

This clonotype was found many times. The CDR3 loop reads CASSWSNEQFF. CDR3 nucleotides: TGTGCCAGCAGTTGGAGCAATGAGCAGTTCTTC. The rearrangement joins TRBV6-2 or TRBV6-3 to TRBJ2-1; no reliable D call. CDR1 is MNHEY, CDR2 SVGEGT, per germline. V was clipped by 4 bases and J by 6 bases, with 4 bases between them. The CDR3 length is 11 residues.

This clonotype was detected ten times or more. The V gene is TRBV10-2, the J gene TRBJ2-3; 9 bases line up with TRBD2. Germline assignment: CDR1 WSHSY and CDR2 SAAADI. V shed 4 bases, J shed 6 bases, and the junction held 11 bases outside the gene matches. The CDR3 totals 16 residues. CDR3 residues: CASSVMGGGASDTQYF. The CDR3 bases are TGCGCCAGCAGTGTCATGGGCGGGGGGGCATCCGATACGCAGTATTTT.

This clonotype came up many times. The rearrangement links TRBV3-1 to TRBJ1-1, with a weak D call TRBD1 (5 bases). The V end was cut by 5 bases, the J end by 4 bases, with 17 bases between. Germline loops: CDR1 LGHDT, CDR2 YNNKEL (reference sequence). The CDR3 is 15 residues long. CDR3 residues: CASSIKGLGITEAFF. The CDR3 DNA follows: TGTGCCAGCAGCATAAAGGGGCTAGGAATCACTGAAGCTTTCTTT.

In its sample, this clonotype was seen many times. The chain carries TRBV2 and TRBJ2-6; unclear D gene. CDR1 SNHLY and CDR2 FYNNEI come from the germline V gene. The length of the CDR3 is 12 residues. Trimming left V 7 bases short and J 3 bases short, with 4 bases between. CDR3 nucleotides: TGTGCCAGCAAGTATGGGGCCAACGTCCTGACTTTC. This gives the protein CASKYGANVLTF. Full variable domain (outside the CDR3, taken from reference TRBV2 and TRBJ2-6): EPEVTQTPSHQVTQMGQEVILRCVPISNHLYFYWYRQILGQKVEFLVSFYNNEISEKSEIFDDQFSVERPDGSNFTLKIRSTKLEDSAMYFCASKYGANVLTFGAGSRLTVL.

This clonotype was seen only a few times. The chain uses TRBV7-6 and TRBJ1-3; D uncertain. There are 14 residues in the CDR3. Germline V lookup: CDR1 SGHVS, CDR2 FNYEAQ. The V end was cut by 5 bases, the J end by 0 bases, with 8 bases between. Here the CDR3 DNA reads TGTGCCAGCAGCGGAATGGACTCTGGAAACACCATATATTTT. Amino acids: CASSGMDSGNTIYF. The full variable domain, completed using reference TRBV7-6 and TRBJ1-3, is GAGVSQSPRYKVTKRGQDVALRCDPISGHVSLYWYRQALGQGPEFLTYFNYEAQQDKSGLPNDRFSAERPEGSISTLTIQRTEQRDSAMYRCASSGMDSGNTIYFGEGSWLTVV.

This sequence joins TRBV10-1 and TRBJ2-5; D is undetermined. V lost 2 bases to trimming and J lost 4 bases, with 8 bases between them. This CDR3 comprises 13 residues. The V gene's germline CDR1 is WNHNN and CDR2 SYGVQD (reference sequence). The CDR3 nucleotides are TGCGCCAGCAGTGAGGGGGTAGGAGAGACCCAGTACTTC. Protein sequence: CASSEGVGETQYF.

There are many counts of this clonotype. J is TRBJ1-5 and V is TRBV19; TRBD1 matches at 11 bases. The J segment lost 1 base and the V segment lost 4 bases, leaving 15 bases of the junction unmatched. This CDR3 has 20 amino acids. CDR1 and CDR2 from the germline V gene are LNHDA and SQIVND (reference sequence). CDR3 in DNA: TGTGCCAGTAGTACTCCTCCGGGACAGGGGGTTCTTCCGAGCAATCAGCCCCAGCATTTT. Its protein product is CASSTPPGQGVLPSNQPQHF. The whole variable domain, filled in from reference TRBV19 and TRBJ1-5, reads DGGITQSPKYLFRKEGQNVTLSCEQNLNHDAMYWYRQDPGQGLRLIYYSQIVNDFQKGDIAEGYSVSREKKESFPLTVTSAQKNPTAFYLCASSTPPGQGVLPSNQPQHFGDGTRLSIL.

This clonotype was detected many times. The rearrangement links TRBV5-6 to TRBJ2-1, with 8 bases aligning to TRBD2. The CDR3 totals 15 residues. Germline V gene sequence: CDR1 SGHDT, CDR2 YYEEEE. The V gene end was trimmed by 0 bases and the J gene end by 3 bases; junction bases not matched to a gene: 2. CDR3: CASSLGTSGYNEQFF. CDR3 nucleotides: TGTGCCAGCAGCTTGGGAACTAGCGGCTACAATGAGCAGTTCTTC.

This clonotype was counted at least ten times. V usage is TRBV18 and J usage is TRBJ2-3; no clear D. The length of the CDR3 is 14 residues. V lost 1 base and J lost 4, with 9 bases in between. Germline CDR1 KGHSH, CDR2 LQKENI. CDR3 in amino acids: CASSPQFSSDTQYF. In DNA, the CDR3 is TGTGCCAGCTCACCACAGTTTTCTTCAGATACGCAGTATTTT.

This clonotype has at least ten counts. This chain joins TRBV20-1 and TRBJ2-1; 9 bases agree with TRBD2. The germline gives CDR1 DFQATT, CDR2 SNEGSKA (reference sequence). V was clipped by 5 bases and J by 6 bases; unmatched bases: 8. This CDR3 is 14 amino acids long. CDR3 bases: TGCAGTGCTGCCGGGACTAGCCCATTCAATGAGCAGTTCTTC. Amino acids: CSAAGTSPFNEQFF.

This clonotype was found many times. The genes are TRBV21-1 and TRBJ2-7; the DNA was not used to check the table's D call, TRBD1. TRBV21-1 is recorded as a pseudogene. CDR3 size: 16 residues. The CDR3 protein is CASSKIPRQGLDEQYV. CDR3 DNA: TGTGCCAGCAGCAAAATCCCCCGACAGGGATTGGACGAGCAGTACGTC.

This clonotype was picked up many times. This chain links TRBV24-1 with TRBJ2-1; 10 bases fit TRBD1. The CDR3 contains 20 residues. Unmatched junction bases numbered 19, after V lost 7 bases and J lost 2 bases. The germline V gene has CDR1 KGHDR and CDR2 SFDVKD. The CDR3 is CATRLNRDRGSGATYNEQFF. CDR3 bases: TGTGCCACCAGGCTTAACCGGGACAGGGGTTCAGGAGCTACCTACAATGAGCAGTTCTTC.

V usage is TRBV5-1 and J usage is TRBJ2-3, with D unresolved. Deletions cut 2 bases from V and 2 bases from J, with 12 bases between. This CDR3 has 15 amino acids. Germline assignment: CDR1 SGHRS and CDR2 YFSETQ. The CDR3 loop is CASSFKHSTTDTQYF. The DNA for the CDR3 is TGCGCCAGCAGCTTCAAACATTCGACCACAGATACGCAGTATTTT.

This clonotype was recorded many times. The chain employs TRBV5-4 and TRBJ2-1; 8 positions match TRBD2. This CDR3 has 16 residues. Germline V lookup: CDR1 SGHNT, CDR2 YYREEE (reference sequence). Trimming took 2 bases from V and 8 from J; bases not matched to a gene: 12. CDR3 amino acids: CASSLPLAALTHEQFF. DNA of the CDR3: TGTGCCAGCAGCTTACCACTAGCGGCTCTAACACATGAGCAGTTCTTC.

There are many counts of this clonotype. J is TRBJ2-1 and V is TRBV12-3 or TRBV12-4; D uncertain. CDR3 length equals 16 residues. V was cut by 1 base and J by 0 bases, with 10 bases left in between. CDR3 DNA sequence: TGTGCCAGCAGTTTAGTACCACTAAGCTCCTACAATGAGCAGTTCTTC. Amino acid sequence: CASSLVPLSSYNEQFF.

This clonotype was detected many times. The chain uses TRBV18 and TRBJ2-1; 8 bases line up with TRBD1. The germline V gene has CDR1 KGHSH and CDR2 LQKENI. This CDR3 contains 14 residues. Trimming at V came to 6 bases and at J to 5 bases, leaving 6 bases not matched to a gene. CDR3 residues: CASSPGTGHNEQFF. In nucleotides, the CDR3 is TGTGCCAGCTCTCCCGGGACAGGCCACAATGAGCAGTTCTTC.